The 22 T cell receptor beta chains given below trace back to one sample, sequenced in a study of T cell changes during pregnancy in multiple sclerosis. The assay was immunoSEQ multiplex PCR, and TCRdb's table has in-frame clones only and misses some. Of some 81,000 clones in the sample, 85% to 95% were seen once. Here the sequenced sample was peripheral blood, taken after pregnancy. The receptors shown here come from a female donor in good health, enrolled as a control in a pregnancy study.

This chain uses TRBV7-9 with TRBJ2-7; 8 bases line up with TRBD1. Trimming took 5 bases from V and 6 from J; bases not matched to a gene: 12. Germline CDR1 SEHNR, CDR2 FQNEAQ (reference sequence). The CDR3 length is 15 residues. CDR3 amino acids: CASSGRTGLWAEQYF. The DNA of the CDR3 is TGTGCCAGCAGCGGCCGGACAGGGCTTTGGGCCGAGCAGTACTTC.

The V call is TRBV28, the J call TRBJ2-3, with TRBD2 identical over 7 bases. After removal of 8 bases from V and 0 bases from J, the junction contained 8 bases not matched to a gene. This CDR3 region has 15 residues. The V gene's germline CDR1 is MDHEN and CDR2 SYDVKM. CDR3 bases: TGTGCCAGCGTCCCGGGGGGACTTAGCACAGATACGCAGTATTTT. Residues: CASVPGGLSTDTQYF.

The chain uses TRBV19 and TRBJ2-3; 15 nucleotides line up with TRBD2. There are 15 residues in the CDR3. Germline lookup yields CDR1 LNHDA and CDR2 SQIVND (reference sequence). With V trimmed by 6 bases and J by 6 bases, 4 bases remained unmatched. CDR3 residues: CASRQGLAGGDTQYF. In DNA, the CDR3 is TGTGCCAGTAGGCAGGGACTAGCGGGAGGTGATACGCAGTATTTT.

V is TRBV6-1 and J is TRBJ1-5; 7 nucleotides align to TRBD1. The J segment lost 0 bases and the V segment lost 2 bases, leaving 7 bases of the junction unmatched. CDR3 length: 17 amino acids. Germline V gene sequence: CDR1 MNHNS, CDR2 SASEGT. CDR3 DNA sequence: TGTGCCAGCAGTGAAAAGGACAGGATCTATAGCAATCAGCCCCAGCATTTT. This gives the protein CASSEKDRIYSNQPQHF.

This sequence joins TRBV5-6 and TRBJ1-1; no firm D call. V gave up 6 bases and J gave up 0 bases, with 12 bases separating them. The length of the CDR3 is 14 residues. CDR1 SGHDT and CDR2 YYEEEE come from the germline V gene. The CDR3 nucleotides read TGTGCCAGCATCCAAACAAGTGTGAACACTGAAGCTTTCTTT. Amino acids: CASIQTSVNTEAFF.

This chain connects TRBV7-3 to TRBJ2-1, with D unclear. Trimming removed 2 bases at V and 0 bases at J, with 8 bases between. The CDR3 contains 15 residues. In germline, CDR1 is SGHTA, CDR2 FQGTGA. DNA for the CDR3: TGTGCCAGCAGCTTAGTATTGAGCTCCTACAATGAGCAGTTCTTC. This sequence encodes CASSLVLSSYNEQFF.

This chain connects TRBV18 to TRBJ1-5, with 7 nucleotides matching TRBD1. Trimming at V came to 4 bases and at J to 2 bases, leaving 14 bases not matched to a gene. The length of the CDR3 is 18 residues. Germline CDR1 and CDR2: KGHSH and LQKENI. Here the CDR3 DNA reads TGTGCCAGCTCACGATTGAACAGGGGCCCGGAAGGCAATCAGCCCCAGCATTTT. Its protein product is CASSRLNRGPEGNQPQHF.

This clone was counted once. The chain has TRBV11-2 and TRBJ1-5, with 10 nucleotides matching TRBD1. CDR3 length: 15 residues. Losses at the gene ends were 5 bases for V and 5 bases for J; bases not matched to a gene: 6. Germline values: CDR1 SGHAT, CDR2 FQNNGV. The chain's CDR3 is CASSPFGTGDQPQHF. The CDR3 bases are TGTGCCAGCAGCCCGTTCGGGACAGGGGATCAGCCCCAGCATTTT.

The chain couples TRBV2 to TRBJ2-7; 9 bases fit TRBD1. This CDR3 spans 16 amino acids. Germline CDR1 is SNHLY and CDR2 is FYNNEI. Germline trimming cut 2 bases from V and 2 bases from J; bases unmatched to any gene: 7. CDR3 amino acids: CASSERRDRATYEQYF. As DNA, the CDR3 is TGTGCCAGCAGTGAACGTCGGGACAGGGCCACCTACGAGCAGTACTTC. The full variable domain, its missing parts supplied by reference TRBV2 and TRBJ2-7, is EPEVTQTPSHQVTQMGQEVILRCVPISNHLYFYWYRQILGQKVEFLVSFYNNEISEKSEIFDDQFSVERPDGSNFTLKIRSTKLEDSAMYFCASSERRDRATYEQYFGPGTRLTVT.

V gene TRBV15 combines with J gene TRBJ1-3, with D perhaps matching TRBD1 (5 bases). Germline V gene data show CDR1 as LNHNV and CDR2 as YYDKDF (reference sequence). The germline V and J ends were trimmed by 0 bases and 4 bases, with 10 bases remaining between them. CDR3 length: 15 residues. This chain's CDR3 is CATSRDRGTGNTIYF. Here the CDR3 DNA reads TGTGCCACCAGCAGAGATCGGGGGACCGGAAACACCATATATTTT.

The rearrangement uses TRBV6-6 and TRBJ2-7, with D hard to call. Trimming took off 7 bases at V and 0 bases at J, with 16 bases between the two ends. CDR3 length: 15 amino acids. Looked up from germline, CDR1 is MNHNY and CDR2 is SVGAGI (reference sequence). CDR3 region: CASTPPGQSSYEQYF. The CDR3, as DNA: TGTGCCAGCACTCCCCCTGGGCAGAGCTCCTACGAGCAGTACTTC.

V gene TRBV5-1 combines with J gene TRBJ2-3, with 9 bases that match TRBD1. The CDR3 loop spans 15 amino acids. The ends lost 2 bases at V and 3 bases at J; junction bases unmatched: 4. Germline CDR1 SGHRS, CDR2 YFSETQ. As DNA, the CDR3 is TGCGCCAGCAGCTTCCGACAGGGGGAGACAGATACGCAGTATTTT. Its translation is CASSFRQGETDTQYF.

The chain carries TRBV5-1 and TRBJ2-5; 12 nucleotides align to TRBD1. Germline values: CDR1 SGHRS, CDR2 YFSETQ. This CDR3 is built from 16 residues. Losses at the gene ends were 0 bases for V and 4 bases for J; bases not matched to a gene: 4. The CDR3 here is CASSLGGTGGGETQYF. The CDR3 DNA sequence: TGCGCCAGCAGCTTGGGTGGGACAGGGGGCGGAGAGACCCAGTACTTC.

The chain recombines TRBV30 with TRBJ2-1; 9 bases fit TRBD2. There are 14 residues in the CDR3. The V and J ends lost 5 bases and 9 bases, in that order; junction bases with no gene match: 11. Looked up from germline, CDR1 is GTSNPN and CDR2 is SVGIG (reference sequence). CDR3 bases: TGTGCCTGGTCATTAGGCGGGGGGGGCGGTGAGCAGTTCTTC. Translated: CAWSLGGGGGEQFF. The entire variable domain, with the rest obtained from reference TRBV30 and TRBJ2-1, is as follows: SQTIHQWPATLVQPVGSPLSLECTVEGTSNPNLYWYRQAAGRGLQLLFYSVGIGQISSEVPQNLSASRPQDRQFILSSKKLLLSDSGFYLCAWSLGGGGGEQFFGPGTRLTVL.

This rearrangement joins TRBV19 to TRBJ2-3; D remains unclear. V lost 4 bases, J lost 5 bases, and 19 bases lay in between. This CDR3 has 16 amino acids. Germline CDR1 and CDR2: LNHDA and SQIVND (reference sequence). DNA of the CDR3: TGTGCCAGTAGTAAACTCGACGGGTTACATAGAGATACGCAGTATTTT. The encoded protein is CASSKLDGLHRDTQYF.

The rearrangement links TRBV10-3 to TRBJ2-5; 8 bases fit TRBD1. The germline gives CDR1 ENHRY, CDR2 SYGVKD. CDR3 length: 15 residues. The V gene end was trimmed by 3 bases and the J gene end by 6 bases; junction bases not matched to a gene: 9. CDR3 sequence: CAISDLPQGAQTQYF. CDR3 in DNA: TGTGCCATCAGTGACCTCCCGCAGGGGGCTCAGACCCAGTACTTC.

The chain combines TRBV19 with TRBJ1-4; D is uncertain. The CDR3 has 13 amino acids. Germline CDR1 LNHDA, CDR2 SQIVND (reference sequence). V shed 6 bases and J shed 7 bases, with 12 bases lying between them. CDR3 DNA sequence: TGTGCCAGTAGCCAGCGACGCGGTGAAAAACTGTTTTTT. Amino acids: CASSQRRGEKLFF.

This clone came up once. The chain has TRBV5-4 and TRBJ2-1; TRBD2 might be the D (6 bases). V was pared by 3 bases and J by 7 bases, with 17 bases between. The CDR3 spans 15 residues. Per germline, CDR1 SGHNT and CDR2 YYREEE (reference sequence). Here the CDR3 reads CASSSRDFPLNEQFF. The CDR3 DNA reads as TGTGCCAGCAGCTCGCGGGACTTCCCTTTGAATGAGCAGTTCTTC. The complete variable domain, with remaining parts taken from reference TRBV5-4 and TRBJ2-1, reads ETGVTQSPTHLIKTRGQQVTLRCSSQSGHNTVSWYQQALGQGPQFIFQYYREEENGRGNFPPRFSGLQFPNYSSELNVNALELDDSALYLCASSSRDFPLNEQFFGPGTRLTVL.

V is TRBV28 and J is TRBJ2-2; D is possibly TRBD2 (5 bases). V was cut by 2 bases and J by 5 bases, with 15 bases left in between. CDR1 and CDR2 from the germline V gene are MDHEN and SYDVKM. The CDR3 length is 16 residues. CDR3 region: CASSLPPGLRTGELFF. CDR3 sequence (DNA): TGTGCCAGCAGTTTACCCCCGGGGTTGAGAACCGGGGAGCTGTTTTTT.

This chain joins TRBV6-5 and TRBJ1-1, with D maybe TRBD1 (6 bases). The CDR3 loop spans 11 amino acids. The germline V gene has CDR1 MNHEY and CDR2 SVGAGI. CDR3 sequence reads: CGSRGNTEAFF. The DNA of the CDR3 is TGTGGCTCCAGGGGGAACACTGAAGCTTTCTTT.

This clone was detected a few times. This chain connects TRBV30 to TRBJ2-1, with 11 nucleotides matching TRBD2. This CDR3 is 17 amino acids long. The germline CDR1 and CDR2 sequences are GTSNPN and SVGIG (reference sequence). Trimming removed 3 bases from V and 9 bases from J; junction bases left unmatched: 16. The CDR3 region has the DNA TGTGCCTGGAGACTAACCTGGGGACTAGCGGCAGGCGGTGAGCAGTTCTTC. Translated: CAWRLTWGLAAGGEQFF. Looking up the rest from reference TRBV30 and TRBJ2-1 gives the full variable domain: SQTIHQWPATLVQPVGSPLSLECTVEGTSNPNLYWYRQAAGRGLQLLFYSVGIGQISSEVPQNLSASRPQDRQFILSSKKLLLSDSGFYLCAWRLTWGLAAGGEQFFGPGTRLTVL.

The chain is built from TRBV7-9 and TRBJ2-1, with D perhaps matching TRBD2 (6 bases). Per germline, CDR1 SEHNR and CDR2 FQNEAQ (reference sequence). The CDR3 is 13 amino acids. V was shortened by 6 bases and J by 11 bases, with 17 bases between the two germline ends. This chain's CDR3 is CASSLARLAKQFF. CDR3 nucleotides: TGTGCCAGCAGTCTAGCGCGGCTAGCGAAGCAGTTCTTC.